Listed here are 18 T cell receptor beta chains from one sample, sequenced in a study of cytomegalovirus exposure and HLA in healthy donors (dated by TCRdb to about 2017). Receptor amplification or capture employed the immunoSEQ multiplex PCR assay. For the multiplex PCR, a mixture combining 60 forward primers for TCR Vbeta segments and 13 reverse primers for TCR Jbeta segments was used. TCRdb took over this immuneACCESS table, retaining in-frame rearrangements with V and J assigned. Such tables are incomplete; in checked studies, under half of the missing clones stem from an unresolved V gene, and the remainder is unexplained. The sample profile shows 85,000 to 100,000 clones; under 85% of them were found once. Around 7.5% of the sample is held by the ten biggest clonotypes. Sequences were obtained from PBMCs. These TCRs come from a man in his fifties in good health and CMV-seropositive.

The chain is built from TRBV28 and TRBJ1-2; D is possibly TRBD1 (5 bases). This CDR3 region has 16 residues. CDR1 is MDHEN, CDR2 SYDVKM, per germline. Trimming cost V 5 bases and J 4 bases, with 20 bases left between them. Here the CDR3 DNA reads TGTGCCAGCAGTGCCGTTGGAGGGGCGAGAAGCTATGGCTACACCTTC. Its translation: CASSAVGGARSYGYTF.

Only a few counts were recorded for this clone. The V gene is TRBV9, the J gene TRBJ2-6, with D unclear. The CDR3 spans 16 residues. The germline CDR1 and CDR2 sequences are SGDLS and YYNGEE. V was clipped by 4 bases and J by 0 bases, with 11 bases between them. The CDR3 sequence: CASSPVGSSGANVLTF. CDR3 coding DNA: TGTGCCAGCAGCCCTGTTGGCAGCTCTGGGGCCAACGTCCTGACTTTC.

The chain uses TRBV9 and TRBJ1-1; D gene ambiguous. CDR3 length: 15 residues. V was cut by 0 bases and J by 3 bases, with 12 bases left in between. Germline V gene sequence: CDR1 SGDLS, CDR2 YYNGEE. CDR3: CASSVESREDTEAFF. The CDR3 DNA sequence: TGTGCCAGCAGCGTAGAGAGCAGAGAGGACACTGAAGCTTTCTTT.

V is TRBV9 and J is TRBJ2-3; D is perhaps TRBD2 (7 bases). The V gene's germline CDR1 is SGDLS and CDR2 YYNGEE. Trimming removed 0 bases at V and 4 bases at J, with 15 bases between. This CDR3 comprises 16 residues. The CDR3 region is CASSVATGGGADTQYF. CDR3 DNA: TGTGCCAGCAGCGTAGCTACGGGCGGGGGCGCAGATACGCAGTATTTT.

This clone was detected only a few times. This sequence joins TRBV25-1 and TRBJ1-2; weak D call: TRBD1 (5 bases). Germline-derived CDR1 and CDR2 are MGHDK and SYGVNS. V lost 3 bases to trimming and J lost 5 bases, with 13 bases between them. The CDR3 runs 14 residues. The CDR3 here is CASSDDSKNYGYTF. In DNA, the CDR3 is TGTGCCAGCAGTGACGACAGTAAGAATTATGGCTACACCTTC.

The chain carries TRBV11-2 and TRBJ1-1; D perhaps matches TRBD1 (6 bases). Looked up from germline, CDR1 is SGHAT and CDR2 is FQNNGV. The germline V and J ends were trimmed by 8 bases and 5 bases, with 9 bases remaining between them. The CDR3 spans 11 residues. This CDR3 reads CASRTGTEAFF. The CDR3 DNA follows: TGTGCCAGCCGTACAGGGACTGAAGCTTTCTTT.

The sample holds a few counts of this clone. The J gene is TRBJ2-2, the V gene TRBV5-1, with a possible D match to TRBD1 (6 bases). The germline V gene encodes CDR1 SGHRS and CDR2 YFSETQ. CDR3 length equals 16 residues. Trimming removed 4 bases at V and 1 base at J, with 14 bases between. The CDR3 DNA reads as TGCGCCAGCAGCCCGGTGGGCAGGGGGAACACCGGGGAGCTGTTTTTT. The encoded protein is CASSPVGRGNTGELFF.

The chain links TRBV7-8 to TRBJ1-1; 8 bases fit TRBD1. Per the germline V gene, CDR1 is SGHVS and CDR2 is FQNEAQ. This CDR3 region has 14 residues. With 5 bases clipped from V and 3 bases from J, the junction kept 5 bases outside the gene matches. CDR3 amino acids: CASSDSRGHTEAFF. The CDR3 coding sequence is TGTGCCAGCAGCGACTCCAGGGGGCACACTGAAGCTTTCTTT.

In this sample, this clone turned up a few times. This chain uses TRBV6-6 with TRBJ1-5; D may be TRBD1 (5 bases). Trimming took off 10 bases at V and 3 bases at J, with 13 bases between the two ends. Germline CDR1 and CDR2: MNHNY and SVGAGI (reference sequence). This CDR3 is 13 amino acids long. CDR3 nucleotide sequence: TGTGCCACCCAGGGTACCTACAATCAGCCCCAGCATTTT. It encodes CATQGTYNQPQHF.

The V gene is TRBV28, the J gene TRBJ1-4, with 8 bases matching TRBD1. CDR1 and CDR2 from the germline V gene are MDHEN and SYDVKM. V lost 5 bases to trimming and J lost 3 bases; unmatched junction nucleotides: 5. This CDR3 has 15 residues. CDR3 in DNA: TGTGCCAGCAGTCCCACAGGGGGGGCTAATGAAAAACTGTTTTTT. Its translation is CASSPTGGANEKLFF.

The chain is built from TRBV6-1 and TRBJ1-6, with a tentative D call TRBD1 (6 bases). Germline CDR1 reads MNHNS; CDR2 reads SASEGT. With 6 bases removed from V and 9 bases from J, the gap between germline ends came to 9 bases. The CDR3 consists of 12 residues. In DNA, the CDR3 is TGTGCCAGCAGACTACAGGGTTCACCCCTCCACTTT. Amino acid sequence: CASRLQGSPLHF.

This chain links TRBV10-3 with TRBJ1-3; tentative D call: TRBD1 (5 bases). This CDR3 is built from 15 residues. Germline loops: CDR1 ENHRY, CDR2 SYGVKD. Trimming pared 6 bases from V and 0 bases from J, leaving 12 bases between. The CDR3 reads CAIRDTSFSGNTIYF. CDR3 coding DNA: TGTGCCATCAGGGACACCTCATTCTCTGGAAACACCATATATTTT.

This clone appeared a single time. CDR3 amino acids: CASTQPGTDSYEQYF. The CDR3 DNA reads as TGTGCCAGCACCCAGCCCGGGACAGACTCCTACGAGCAGTACTTC. The J gene is TRBJ2-7, the V gene TRBV6-5, with 7 nucleotides matching TRBD1. CDR1 and CDR2 (germline): MNHEY, SVGAGI. The junction had 9 bases not matched to a gene; V was cut back by 7 bases and J by 0 bases. CDR3 length equals 15 residues.

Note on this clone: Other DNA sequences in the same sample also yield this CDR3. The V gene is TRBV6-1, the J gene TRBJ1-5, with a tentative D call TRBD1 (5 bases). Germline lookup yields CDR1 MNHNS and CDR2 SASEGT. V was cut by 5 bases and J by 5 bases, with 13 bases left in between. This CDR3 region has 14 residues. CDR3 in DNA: TGTGCCAGCAGTCAAAATGGGGCTGATCAGCCCCAGCATTTT. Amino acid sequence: CASSQNGADQPQHF.

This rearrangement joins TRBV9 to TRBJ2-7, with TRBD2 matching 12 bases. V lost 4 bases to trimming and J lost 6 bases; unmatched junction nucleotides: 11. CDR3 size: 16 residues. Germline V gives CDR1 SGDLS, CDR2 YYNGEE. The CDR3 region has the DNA TGTGCCAGCAGCCACAGAAAGGGGACTAGCGGGCGCGAGCAGTACTTC. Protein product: CASSHRKGTSGREQYF.

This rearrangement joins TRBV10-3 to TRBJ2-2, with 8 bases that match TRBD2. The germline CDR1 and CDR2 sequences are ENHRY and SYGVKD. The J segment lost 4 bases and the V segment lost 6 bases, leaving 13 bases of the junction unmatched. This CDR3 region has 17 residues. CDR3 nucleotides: TGTGCCATCAGCCCCGGTGGGAGCGGGGGCGGCACCGGGGAGCTGTTTTTT. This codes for CAISPGGSGGGTGELFF.

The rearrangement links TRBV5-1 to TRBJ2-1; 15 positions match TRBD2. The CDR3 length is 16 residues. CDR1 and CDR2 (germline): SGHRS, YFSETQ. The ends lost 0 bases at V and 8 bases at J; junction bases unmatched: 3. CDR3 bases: TGCGCCAGCAGCTTGGGGACTAGCGGGGGGGCCGATGAGCAGTTCTTC. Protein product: CASSLGTSGGADEQFF.

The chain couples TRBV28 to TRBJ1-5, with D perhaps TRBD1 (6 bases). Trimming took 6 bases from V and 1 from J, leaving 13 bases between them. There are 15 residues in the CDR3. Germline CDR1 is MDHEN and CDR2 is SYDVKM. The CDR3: CASRARGLSNQPQHF. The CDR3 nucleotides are TGTGCCAGCAGGGCCAGGGGTTTAAGCAATCAGCCCCAGCATTTT.